This TCR beta chain was identified during a study of T cells in Graves' hyperthyroidism and ophthalmopathy. The sample holds a few counts of this clonotype. Germline values: CDR1 DFQATT, CDR2 SNEGSKA (reference sequence). The CDR3 has 15 amino acids. The V gene lost 0 bases and the J gene lost 2 bases, with 8 bases spanning the gap. Authors of the study amplified TCR beta CDR3 regions from RNA transcripts. The HTBI primer set served for first-round RT-PCR of the TCR CDR3. TCRdb re-analysed the multiplex PCR reads in MiXCR, keeping a single row per CDR3 protein. In the table there are 250,000 to 350,000 distinct CDR3 sequences, approximately 20% of which are singletons.

Input material: blood. The clonotype comes from a man younger than 40 with Graves' ophthalmopathy. V gene TRBV20-1 combines with J gene TRBJ1-6, with D unclear. In DNA, the CDR3 is TGCAGTGCTAGAGAGGAAATGCCCTATAATTCACCCCTCCACTTT. This translates into CSAREEMPYNSPLHF.